Below are 16 T cell receptor beta chains sequenced from a single sample in a study of shared clonotypes between healthy human individuals. The data were produced by immunoSEQ multiplex PCR, yet TCRdb's version contains in-frame clones alone and is incomplete. The sample contains 2,500,000 or so clones, around nine tenths of which appear only once. What was sequenced was naive CD4+ T cells sorted from blood. Subset meaning: CD45RA+ positively selected. The source is a man between 18 and 29 years old in good health.

The chain couples TRBV7-9 to TRBJ2-7, with D tentatively TRBD1 (6 bases). The germline V gene has CDR1 SEHNR and CDR2 FQNEAQ (reference sequence). V lost 5 bases to trimming and J lost 0 bases, with 20 bases between them. This CDR3 has 17 amino acids. In nucleotides, the CDR3 is TGTGCCAGCAGCGTAGACACTTGGACAGAGAGCTCCTACGAGCAGTACTTC. Amino acid sequence: CASSVDTWTESSYEQYF.

The rearrangement uses TRBV6-5 and TRBJ1-1; 7 nucleotides match TRBD1. The CDR3 contains 14 residues. The germline CDR1 and CDR2 sequences are MNHEY and SVGAGI. Trimming took 8 bases from V and 0 from J; bases not matched to a gene: 6. The CDR3 bases are TGTGCCAGCGGCAAGACAGGGCTGAACACTGAAGCTTTCTTT. It is translated as CASGKTGLNTEAFF.

The chain joins TRBV20-1 to TRBJ1-2; D is unclear. This CDR3 comprises 11 residues. Trimming shortened V by 3 bases and J by 7 bases, and 9 bases separated the two germline ends. The germline V gene has CDR1 DFQATT and CDR2 SNEGSKA (reference sequence). For the CDR3, the DNA is TGCAGTGCTAGTGATCTTAGTGGCTACACCTTC. Translation gives CSASDLSGYTF.

The genes are TRBV5-4 and TRBJ2-5; D is possibly TRBD2 (6 bases). Trimming left V 4 bases short and J 5 bases short, with 12 bases between. Germline V gene lookup returns CDR1 SGHNT and CDR2 YYREEE (reference sequence). The CDR3 extends over 13 amino acids. This CDR3 is CASSGGAGETQYF. Written as DNA, the CDR3 is TGTGCCAGCAGCGGCGGGGCAGGGGAGACCCAGTACTTC.

The chain joins TRBV28 to TRBJ1-5; tentatively, D is TRBD1 (6 bases). Trimming took 7 bases from V and 2 from J, leaving 15 bases between them. The CDR3 consists of 15 residues. In germline, CDR1 is MDHEN, CDR2 SYDVKM. The CDR3 reads CASIPGGGRNQPQHF. The CDR3 DNA reads TGTGCCAGCATACCGGGAGGGGGGCGCAATCAGCCCCAGCATTTT.

The chain is built from TRBV7-2 and TRBJ2-5, with D perhaps matching TRBD1 or TRBD2 (6 bases each). The CDR3 runs to 18 residues. Germline assignment: CDR1 SGHTA and CDR2 FQGNSA. The germline V and J ends were trimmed by 0 bases and 4 bases, with 21 bases remaining between them. Here the CDR3 reads CASSLARSGALELETQYF. Written as DNA, the CDR3 is TGTGCCAGCAGCTTAGCGCGATCGGGGGCCTTAGAATTAGAGACCCAGTACTTC.

The J gene is TRBJ2-2, the V gene TRBV5-6, with D uncertain. Looked up from germline, CDR1 is SGHDT and CDR2 is YYEEEE. V lost 4 bases and J 5 bases, leaving 6 bases between the germline ends. The CDR3 has 12 amino acids. The CDR3 DNA sequence: TGTGCCAGCAGCCAACCTACCGGGGAGCTGTTTTTT. Translated: CASSQPTGELFF.

This clone was seen just once. The chain uses TRBV4-1 and TRBJ2-1; 7 bases match TRBD2. Germline-derived CDR1 and CDR2 are MGHRA and YSYEKL. Trimming took 0 bases from V and 4 from J; bases not matched to a gene: 9. This CDR3 is built from 17 residues. The CDR3 DNA is TGCGCCAGCAGCCAAGAAACGACTGGCGGGAGTTACAATGAGCAGTTCTTC. Translation: CASSQETTGGSYNEQFF.

The V and J genes are TRBV4-1 and TRBJ2-2, with D tentatively TRBD1 or TRBD2 (5 bases each). Germline-derived CDR1 and CDR2 are MGHRA and YSYEKL. The CDR3 runs 15 residues. V lost 1 base to trimming and J lost 3 bases, with 9 bases between them. The CDR3, as DNA: TGCGCCAGCAGCCAAGCGGGGCTTCACACCGGGGAGCTGTTTTTT. It specifies CASSQAGLHTGELFF.

To note about this clone: The junction differs from germline at one of its ends, possibly a read error. This chain connects TRBV19 to TRBJ1-2; no firm D call. Germline V gene lookup returns CDR1 LNHDA and CDR2 SQIVND (reference sequence). The CDR3 totals 17 residues. The CDR3 sequence is CASSFPSQGGDYYAYTF. CDR3 nucleotides: TGTGCCAGTAGTTTCCCCTCACAAGGAGGTGACTATTATGCCTACACCTTC.

This rearrangement joins TRBV11-2 to TRBJ2-1; unclear D gene. Looked up from germline, CDR1 is SGHAT and CDR2 is FQNNGV. This CDR3 has 14 amino acids. V was shortened by 5 bases and J by 6 bases, with 14 bases between the two germline ends. CDR3 amino acids: CASSPGSAANEQFF. The CDR3 DNA is TGTGCCAGCAGCCCCGGTAGTGCCGCCAATGAGCAGTTCTTC.

The chain carries TRBV28 and TRBJ2-5; TRBD2 might be the D (5 bases). Germline V gene lookup returns CDR1 MDHEN and CDR2 SYDVKM. The CDR3 is 15 residues long. V lost 4 bases to trimming and J lost 5 bases, with 17 bases between them. This CDR3 is CASSSEAVGLETQYF. In DNA, the CDR3 is TGTGCCAGCAGTTCCGAGGCTGTAGGACTGGAGACCCAGTACTTC.

This clone was seen a single time. This rearrangement joins TRBV28 to TRBJ1-5; a possible D gene is TRBD1 (5 bases). Germline CDR1 is MDHEN and CDR2 is SYDVKM. The length of the CDR3 is 15 residues. Trimming pared 7 bases from V and 0 bases from J, leaving 13 bases between. CDR3 sequence: CASTLGAHSNQPQHF. Written as DNA, the CDR3 is TGTGCCAGCACTCTCGGGGCGCATAGCAATCAGCCCCAGCATTTT.

V usage is TRBV19 and J usage is TRBJ2-7, with 12 positions matching TRBD1. The CDR3 is 18 residues long. Trimming at V came to 6 bases and at J to 4 bases, leaving 16 bases not matched to a gene. In germline, CDR1 is LNHDA, CDR2 SQIVND (reference sequence). CDR3 loop: CASSTKAGGGQGAYEQYF. DNA for the CDR3: TGTGCCAGTAGCACAAAGGCCGGAGGGGGACAGGGGGCTTACGAGCAGTACTTC. The variable domain in full, completed from reference TRBV19 and TRBJ2-7, reads DGGITQSPKYLFRKEGQNVTLSCEQNLNHDAMYWYRQDPGQGLRLIYYSQIVNDFQKGDIAEGYSVSREKKESFPLTVTSAQKNPTAFYLCASSTKAGGGQGAYEQYFGPGTRLTVT.

The rearrangement uses TRBV7-9 and TRBJ1-2; 9 bases fit TRBD1. Germline CDR1 SEHNR, CDR2 FQNEAQ (reference sequence). Trimming at V came to 6 bases and at J to 4 bases, leaving 12 bases not matched to a gene. The CDR3 loop spans 16 amino acids. The CDR3 region has the DNA TGTGCCAGCAGTTCCGGGACAGGGTTAGGGAGCTATGGCTACACCTTC. This translates into CASSSGTGLGSYGYTF.

This clone was picked up one time. This chain joins TRBV7-2 and TRBJ1-2, with D unresolved. CDR3 length equals 13 residues. The germline CDR1 and CDR2 sequences are SGHTA and FQGNSA. Trimming left V 1 base short and J 5 bases short, with 8 bases between. CDR3 sequence: CASSLERTYGYTF. The CDR3 DNA reads TGTGCCAGCAGCTTAGAGCGGACGTATGGCTACACCTTC.